The subject of this entry is one T cell receptor (beta chain). Its specificity is unknown. This record belongs to a study of T cell repertoires and HLA-DP antigens. Study background: CD4+ T cells were cocultured with HeLa cells expressing HLA-DP. Pre-culture CD4+ samples used roughly 1,300 ng DNA versus roughly 200 ng for CD137+CD4+ sorts.

The CDR3 has 16 residues. V was trimmed by 0 bases and J by 6 bases, leaving 18 bases between them. CDR1 is GTSNPN, CDR2 SVGIG, per germline (reference sequence). Each pre-culture CD4+ sample aimed for fewer than 250,000 T cell genomes at deep resolution. TCRdb keeps only in-frame clones here, not all; method: immunoSEQ multiplex PCR. The profile covers 65,000 to 95,000 clones, with around 77% appearing a single time and around 1.6% taken by the ten largest. Study-wide results and caveats: Previously undetected clones averaged about 33% and 55% against the two alleles respectively.

The sequence derives from a man aged 55 to 70 in good health and CMV-seronegative. This rearrangement joins TRBV30 to TRBJ1-5, with D tentatively TRBD1 (5 bases). Sequenced: CD4+ T cells from PBMCs. CDR3 sequence: CAWSVQTWAGGQPQHF. The CDR3 bases are TGTGCCTGGAGTGTGCAAACATGGGCTGGGGGTCAGCCCCAGCATTTT.